A single sample is the source of the 30 T cell receptor beta chains below, sequenced in a study of shared clonotypes between healthy human individuals (dated by TCRdb to 2018 to 2020). Receptor libraries were prepared by the immunoSEQ multiplex PCR assay. This is the immuneACCESS table as TCRdb keeps it, with only in-frame sequences that have V and J called. A part of the clones is gone; compared with another copy, unresolved V genes explain less than half, and the rest is unexplained. Across this sample there are some 2,500,000 clones, with about 90% seen only once. The ten largest clones take up approximately 0.4% of the sample. The sequenced sample consisted of naive CD4+ T cells from PBMCs. The cell subset or site tag for this specimen amounts to: CD45RA+ positively selected. The receptors stem from a young man in good health. Some clones in this sample may be carry-over from other donors' samples.

The chain combines TRBV9 with TRBJ2-7, with D possibly matching TRBD1 (6 bases). The V gene's germline CDR1 is SGDLS and CDR2 YYNGEE. V was pared by 4 bases and J by 3 bases, with 26 bases between. The CDR3 spans 18 residues. CDR3 sequence reads: CASSPRGGQERRRYEQYF. The CDR3 DNA sequence: TGTGCCAGCAGCCCAAGAGGGGGTCAGGAGCGGCGGCGCTACGAGCAGTACTTC.

The chain uses TRBV7-8 and TRBJ2-5; tentative D call: TRBD2 (7 bases). Trimming took 1 base from V and 7 from J, leaving 16 bases between them. The CDR3 covers 15 residues. Germline lookup yields CDR1 SGHVS and CDR2 FQNEAQ. CDR3 in DNA: TGTGCCAGCAGCTTAGGGGAGGGGGGGGGAGGGACCCAGTACTTC. Residues: CASSLGEGGGGTQYF.

The J gene is TRBJ2-2, the V gene TRBV7-3, with D possibly being TRBD1 (6 bases). The CDR3 spans 14 residues. In germline, CDR1 is SGHTA, CDR2 FQGTGA. With 6 bases removed from V and 4 bases from J, the gap between germline ends came to 12 bases. The CDR3 DNA sequence: TGTGCCAGCAGTTTCCAGGGGACCACCGGGGAGCTGTTTTTT. Its translation: CASSFQGTTGELFF.

This chain uses TRBV6-1 with TRBJ1-1; the D gene is possibly TRBD1 (5 bases). CDR3 length: 14 residues. Germline V CDR1 and CDR2: MNHNS, SASEGT. V lost 10 bases and J 4 bases, leaving 19 bases between the germline ends. The CDR3 loop is CATPAGGRSTEAFF. In DNA form, the CDR3 reads TGTGCCACCCCCGCGGGGGGAAGGTCCACTGAAGCTTTCTTT.

This clone occurred a few times. The chain has TRBV2 and TRBJ1-2; 7 nucleotides agree with TRBD1. The CDR3 has 11 residues. Trimming cost V 6 bases and J 9 bases; bases outside gene matches: 4. Germline V gene lookup returns CDR1 SNHLY and CDR2 FYNNEI. The CDR3 bases are TGTGCCAGCAGGGGGACAGTTCGCTACACCTTC. This sequence encodes CASRGTVRYTF.

This clone was seen once. The chain employs TRBV2 and TRBJ2-7; TRBD2 is a possible D gene (5 bases). Trimming shortened V by 7 bases and J by 3 bases, and 10 bases separated the two germline ends. This CDR3 comprises 12 residues. Germline CDR1 is SNHLY and CDR2 is FYNNEI. The CDR3 protein is CASKRGLYEQYF. The CDR3, as DNA: TGTGCCAGCAAAAGAGGACTCTACGAGCAGTACTTC.

V gene TRBV9 combines with J gene TRBJ1-1; 9 bases fit TRBD1. With V trimmed by 2 bases and J by 7 bases, 6 bases remained unmatched. This CDR3 region has 14 residues. CDR1 and CDR2 from the germline V gene are SGDLS and YYNGEE. The CDR3 sequence is CASSVAPGQGEAFF. CDR3 nucleotides: TGTGCCAGCAGCGTCGCCCCGGGACAGGGTGAAGCTTTCTTT.

This rearrangement joins TRBV7-3 to TRBJ2-3; 9 positions agree with TRBD1. V gave up 4 bases and J gave up 3 bases; unmatched junction bases: 8. The germline gives CDR1 SGHTA, CDR2 FQGTGA. This CDR3 is built from 16 residues. The CDR3 nucleotides are TGTGCCAGCAGCTGGAAGACAGGGGGAGAGACAGATACGCAGTATTTT. Amino acids: CASSWKTGGETDTQYF.

This clone was seen only once. V usage is TRBV29-1 and J usage is TRBJ1-4; perhaps TRBD1 as D (6 bases). There are 13 residues in the CDR3. The V end lost 7 bases, the J end lost 6 bases, and 15 bases lay between the germline ends. CDR1 and CDR2 (germline): SQVTM, ANQGSEA. The CDR3 DNA follows: TGCAGCGCCTCTGCTTACAGGGATGAAAAACTGTTTTTT. Translated: CSASAYRDEKLFF.

The chain joins TRBV10-1 to TRBJ1-1, with TRBD1 identical over 10 bases. The CDR3 is made up of 16 amino acids. Germline lookup yields CDR1 WNHNN and CDR2 SYGVQD (reference sequence). V shed 6 bases, J shed 5 bases, and the junction held 12 bases outside the gene matches. CDR3 in DNA: TGCGCCAGCAGCAACTCCCGGGACAGGGGAGGGACTGAAGCTTTCTTT. Protein sequence: CASSNSRDRGGTEAFF.

J is TRBJ2-1 and V is TRBV5-1; 7 bases match TRBD1. The trim removed 4 bases at V and 1 base at J, leaving 11 bases unmatched. Germline V gene data show CDR1 as SGHRS and CDR2 as YFSETQ. The CDR3 runs to 17 residues. The chain's CDR3 is CASSGKQGELSYNEQFF. DNA of the CDR3: TGCGCCAGCAGCGGTAAGCAGGGGGAACTTTCCTACAATGAGCAGTTCTTC.

Regarding this clone: The sample holds other DNA sequences that translate to the same CDR3. The chain combines TRBV7-3 with TRBJ2-1; 12 nucleotides align to TRBD2. The germline CDR1 and CDR2 sequences are SGHTA and FQGTGA. The CDR3 is made up of 15 amino acids. After removal of 5 bases from V and 4 bases from J, the junction contained 3 bases not matched to a gene. The CDR3 region has the DNA TGTGCCAGCAGCCCCGGACTAGCGGGATACAATGAGCAGTTCTTC. Its protein is CASSPGLAGYNEQFF.

CDR3 residues: CASSGRDAYNEQFF. The CDR3 coding sequence is TGTGCCAGCAGTGGTCGGGACGCCTACAATGAGCAGTTCTTC. The V and J genes are TRBV28 and TRBJ2-1; either TRBD1 or TRBD2 may fit D (5 bases each). This CDR3 is 14 amino acids long. V shed 5 bases and J shed 2 bases, with 10 bases lying between them. Germline V gene sequence: CDR1 MDHEN, CDR2 SYDVKM.

J is TRBJ1-2 and V is TRBV5-5; a possible D gene is TRBD1 (5 bases). Per germline, CDR1 SGHKS and CDR2 YYEKEE (reference sequence). Trimming took 0 bases from V and 5 from J, leaving 8 bases between them. The CDR3 length is 13 residues. DNA for the CDR3: TGTGCCAGCAGCTTGGAGCAGGGATATGGCTACACCTTC. The encoded protein is CASSLEQGYGYTF.

The chain carries TRBV6-6 and TRBJ2-7; D is undetermined. V dropped 7 bases and J dropped 1 base, with 17 bases sitting between them. The CDR3 runs 15 residues. CDR1 is MNHNY, CDR2 SVGAGI, per germline (reference sequence). The CDR3 sequence: CASKSGPPSSYEQYF. The CDR3 DNA follows: TGTGCCAGCAAAAGTGGCCCGCCCTCATCCTACGAGCAGTACTTC.

For this clone: Other nucleotide sequences in the sample specify the same CDR3. The chain links TRBV7-3 to TRBJ2-1; weak D call: TRBD1 (6 bases). CDR1 is SGHTA, CDR2 FQGTGA, per germline. This CDR3 has 14 residues. The V end was cut by 5 bases, the J end by 1 base, with 9 bases between. CDR3 DNA: TGTGCCAGCAGCCCTAGGGGGTCCTACAATGAGCAGTTCTTC. Translating it yields CASSPRGSYNEQFF.

The chain combines TRBV5-6 with TRBJ2-7; 11 bases line up with TRBD2. J gave up 3 bases and V 0 bases, and 8 bases lay outside the gene matches. Germline CDR1 reads SGHDT; CDR2 reads YYEEEE. The CDR3 is 17 residues long. The CDR3 DNA reads TGTGCCAGCAGCTTGGGACTAGCGGGAAATTTAGTCTACGAGCAGTACTTC. It encodes CASSLGLAGNLVYEQYF.

This clone has just one count. This specimen includes other DNA sequences encoding the same CDR3. The CDR3 bases are TGTGCCAGCTCACCACCGGGGGCGACTGAAGCTTTCTTT. This gives the protein CASSPPGATEAFF. The chain has TRBV18 and TRBJ1-1; the D gene is possibly TRBD1 (6 bases). The V end was cut by 0 bases, the J end by 5 bases, with 7 bases between. Germline V gene sequence: CDR1 KGHSH, CDR2 LQKENI. This CDR3 comprises 13 residues.

The chain joins TRBV7-2 to TRBJ2-5, with D possibly TRBD1 on 5 matching bases. Deletions cut 4 bases from V and 6 bases from J, with 15 bases between. CDR1 and CDR2 (germline): SGHTA, FQGNSA. The CDR3 loop spans 14 amino acids. CDR3: CASSSQQGPKTQYF. CDR3 in DNA: TGTGCCAGCAGCTCCCAGCAGGGTCCGAAGACCCAGTACTTC.

Note on this clone: At the DNA level, this CDR3 is encoded by other sequences in the same sample as well. The chain carries TRBV18 and TRBJ1-5; no definite D call. V lost 1 base, J lost 0 bases, and 4 bases lay in between. Germline CDR1 is KGHSH and CDR2 is LQKENI. The CDR3 is made up of 14 amino acids. DNA for the CDR3: TGTGCCAGCTCACCACAAAATAGCAATCAGCCCCAGCATTTT. Its protein product is CASSPQNSNQPQHF.

The DNA of the CDR3 is TGTGCCAGCTCACTTCCAGGGACAGGGAACGAGCAGTACTTC. Translated, it gives CASSLPGTGNEQYF. The J gene is TRBJ2-7, the V gene TRBV18, with 9 bases matching TRBD1. The CDR3 has 14 residues. Trimming cost V 4 bases and J 5 bases; bases outside gene matches: 6. Germline V gene sequence: CDR1 KGHSH, CDR2 LQKENI.

The J gene is TRBJ1-1, the V gene TRBV2; 11 bases match TRBD1. The CDR3 totals 15 residues. The V segment lost 7 bases and the J segment 1 base; nucleotides outside the gene matches: 5. Germline V gives CDR1 SNHLY, CDR2 FYNNEI. CDR3 region: CASNGQGAANTEAFF. The CDR3 DNA reads as TGTGCCAGCAACGGACAGGGGGCTGCGAACACTGAAGCTTTCTTT.

As concerns this clone: Other nucleotide sequences in the sample specify the same CDR3. The chain recombines TRBV5-1 with TRBJ1-2; D remains unclear. Trimming cost V 0 bases and J 4 bases, with 7 bases left between them. The CDR3 is 13 amino acids. Per the germline V gene, CDR1 is SGHRS and CDR2 is YFSETQ. The CDR3 loop reads CASSLDSFYGYTF. The DNA for the CDR3 is TGCGCCAGCAGCTTGGACAGTTTCTATGGCTACACCTTC.

The CDR3 DNA sequence: TGTGCCAGCAGCCGGGTCAGCGGGAGGGCGACAGATACGCAGTATTTT. This gives the protein CASSRVSGRATDTQYF. J is TRBJ2-3 and V is TRBV5-5; TRBD2 agrees at 10 bases. Germline CDR1 SGHKS, CDR2 YYEKEE (reference sequence). J gave up 3 bases and V 4 bases, and 8 bases lay outside the gene matches. The CDR3 length is 16 residues.

V and J are TRBV28 and TRBJ2-7; possibly TRBD2 for D (6 bases). Germline lookup yields CDR1 MDHEN and CDR2 SYDVKM. V lost 2 bases and J lost 0, with 11 bases in between. CDR3 length: 15 amino acids. In DNA form, the CDR3 reads TGTGCCAGCAGTTTAACGGGGGTTACCTCCTACGAGCAGTACTTC. Translating it yields CASSLTGVTSYEQYF.

This clone was observed a single time. The J gene is TRBJ1-5, the V gene TRBV29-1; TRBD1 is a possible D gene (6 bases). Germline V gene sequence: CDR1 SQVTM, CDR2 ANQGSEA. Trimming took off 4 bases at V and 2 bases at J, with 12 bases between the two ends. The CDR3 consists of 14 residues. As DNA, the CDR3 is TGCAGCGTTGCTATAGGGGGAGGCAATCAGCCCCAGCATTTT. Translating it yields CSVAIGGGNQPQHF.

The gene calls are TRBV28 and TRBJ1-2; 9 positions agree with TRBD1. This CDR3 is 13 amino acids long. With V trimmed by 8 bases and J by 4 bases, 5 bases remained unmatched. Germline CDR1 is MDHEN and CDR2 is SYDVKM. The CDR3 sequence is CASGTGRSYGYTF. Here the CDR3 DNA reads TGTGCCAGCGGGACAGGGAGATCCTATGGCTACACCTTC.

The chain links TRBV5-4 to TRBJ2-3, with a weak D call TRBD2 (5 bases). Trimming removed 7 bases from V and 6 bases from J, with 21 bases in between. The CDR3 spans 15 residues. From germline, CDR1 is SGHNT and CDR2 YYREEE (reference sequence). The CDR3 DNA reads as TGTGCCAGCTCGCCGGGCAGACTAATAGGGGATACGCAGTATTTT. Its translation: CASSPGRLIGDTQYF.

In regard to this clone: Other DNA sequences in this specimen translate into the identical CDR3. V usage is TRBV7-9 and J usage is TRBJ2-7; D is uncertain. Trimming removed 5 bases at V and 5 bases at J, with 7 bases between. Per germline, CDR1 SEHNR and CDR2 FQNEAQ (reference sequence). This CDR3 is built from 11 residues. This CDR3 reads CASSPGHEQYF. CDR3 in DNA: TGTGCCAGCAGCCCCGGGCACGAGCAGTACTTC.

This sequence joins TRBV28 and TRBJ2-2, with D unresolved. This CDR3 contains 12 residues. Germline lookup yields CDR1 MDHEN and CDR2 SYDVKM. Trimming cost V 2 bases and J 6 bases, with 4 bases left between them. In nucleotides, the CDR3 is TGTGCCAGCAGTTTAGATCCCGGGGAGCTGTTTTTT. Protein product: CASSLDPGELFF. Supplemented by reference TRBV28 and TRBJ2-2, the full variable domain reads DVKVTQSSRYLVKRTGEKVFLECVQDMDHENMFWYRQDPGLGLRLIYFSYDVKMKEKGDIPEGYSVSREKKERFSLILESASTNQTSMYLCASSLDPGELFFGEGSRLTVL.